What follows are 24 T cell receptor beta chains derived from one specimen sequenced in a study of T-cell memory formation after mild COVID-19. TCRdb re-analysed the 5' RACE reads in MiXCR, keeping a single row per CDR3 protein. Of around 250,000 distinct CDR3 sequences in the sample, 15% to 20% were seen once. Sequenced material: PBMCs or a T cell subset sorted from them (not recorded which). The receptors come from a man between 18 and 35 years old who had mild COVID-19 (a few samples of this study predate the infection). Cell type and time point are not known.

The chain combines TRBV29-1 with TRBJ1-2; D gene uncertain. V dropped 3 bases and J dropped 5 bases, with 19 bases sitting between them. From germline, CDR1 is SQVTM and CDR2 ANQGSEA. The length of the CDR3 is 15 residues. CDR3 sequence reads: CSVDGESTPGYGYTF. The CDR3 DNA follows: TGCAGCGTTGATGGAGAGAGTACCCCAGGATATGGCTACACCTTC. Full variable domain (missing parts from reference TRBV29-1 and TRBJ1-2): SAVISQKPSRDICQRGTSLTIQCQVDSQVTMMFWYRQQPGQSLTLIATANQGSEATYESGFVIDKFPISRPNLTFSTLTVSNMSPEDSSIYLCSVDGESTPGYGYTFGSGTRLTVV.

The chain combines TRBV5-1 with TRBJ2-3; D perhaps matches TRBD1 (6 bases). Germline CDR1 reads SGHRS; CDR2 reads YFSETQ. V was pared by 2 bases and J by 6 bases, with 10 bases between. CDR3 length: 13 amino acids. DNA for the CDR3: TGCGCCAGCAGCTTAGGACAGCTTGATACGCAGTATTTT. Translation gives CASSLGQLDTQYF.

The genes are TRBV12-3 or TRBV12-4 and TRBJ2-4; D gene ambiguous. This CDR3 is built from 11 residues. V lost 7 bases, J lost 9 bases, and 10 bases lay in between. DNA for the CDR3: TGTGCCAGCAAAAAGGATTCCATTCAGTACTTC. It translates to CASKKDSIQYF.

In this sample, this clonotype turned up many times. The genes are TRBV5-1 and TRBJ2-1; 8 nucleotides align to TRBD2. V was clipped by 4 bases and J by 7 bases; unmatched bases: 7. This CDR3 region has 14 residues. Germline loops: CDR1 SGHRS, CDR2 YFSETQ. The CDR3 DNA reads TGCGCCAGCAGCCCGGGAGGGGTATGGAATGAGCAGTTCTTC. Translated, it gives CASSPGGVWNEQFF.

This clonotype has a count of ten or more. The chain has TRBV5-1 and TRBJ1-1, with TRBD1 as a possible D gene (5 bases). Trimming cost V 5 bases and J 0 bases, with 11 bases left between them. The CDR3 contains 14 residues. Germline CDR1 SGHRS, CDR2 YFSETQ. CDR3 in amino acids: CASSTGTLNTEAFF. CDR3 DNA: TGCGCCAGCAGTACCGGGACCCTGAACACTGAAGCTTTCTTT.

This clonotype came up a few times. The V gene is TRBV5-1, the J gene TRBJ1-1; D remains ambiguous. Trimming cost V 0 bases and J 7 bases, with 10 bases left between them. Germline CDR1 reads SGHRS; CDR2 reads YFSETQ. CDR3 length equals 13 residues. Here the CDR3 reads CASSLAERFEAFF. The CDR3 DNA sequence: TGCGCCAGCAGCTTGGCCGAGAGGTTTGAAGCTTTCTTT.

In this sample, this clonotype turned up many times. This chain uses TRBV4-3 with TRBJ2-1; 10 bases match TRBD2. Germline V CDR1 and CDR2: LGHNA, YSLEER. With 0 bases clipped from V and 3 bases from J, the junction kept 2 bases outside the gene matches. The CDR3 is 16 residues long. The CDR3 is CASSQDPSGGYNEQFF. CDR3 bases: TGCGCCAGCAGCCAAGATCCTAGCGGGGGCTACAATGAGCAGTTCTTC.

In DNA form, the CDR3 reads TGTGCCAGCAGCCTAAAGGCCTCTGGGGCCAACGTCCTGACTTTC. This translates into CASSLKASGANVLTF. The chain employs TRBV7-2 and TRBJ2-6; D gene uncertain. V dropped 5 bases and J dropped 0 bases, with 8 bases sitting between them. This CDR3 region has 15 residues. CDR1 and CDR2 from the germline V gene are SGHTA and FQGNSA.

This clonotype was seen more than once but under ten times. The gene calls are TRBV3-1 and TRBJ1-1, with no clear D. Germline-derived CDR1 and CDR2 are LGHDT and YNNKEL (reference sequence). The V gene lost 0 bases and the J gene lost 4 bases, with 15 bases spanning the gap. This CDR3 has 16 amino acids. Here the CDR3 DNA reads TGTGCCAGCAGCCAAGATCATGGAGACGGCAGCACTGAAGCTTTCTTT. Encoded protein: CASSQDHGDGSTEAFF.

The genes are TRBV12-3 or TRBV12-4 and TRBJ1-5; 8 bases align to TRBD1. The CDR3 contains 15 residues. V was clipped by 3 bases and J by 6 bases; unmatched bases: 7. CDR3 sequence (DNA): TGTGCCAGCAGTTTGACAGGGGATCCTTCTCAGCCCCAGCATTTT. Amino acids: CASSLTGDPSQPQHF.

This clonotype was counted only a few times. The CDR3 nucleotides read TGTGCCAGCAGTCTTAACCTATTCTCCTATAATTCACCCCTCCACTTT. Amino acids: CASSLNLFSYNSPLHF. The V gene is TRBV12-3 or TRBV12-4, the J gene TRBJ1-6; D is unresolved. The V end lost 5 bases, the J end lost 0 bases, and 11 bases lay between the germline ends. The CDR3 contains 16 residues.

CDR3 protein: CASSYSIGGTGELFF. The CDR3 DNA sequence: TGTGCCAGCAGTTACTCGATCGGAGGAACCGGGGAGCTGTTTTTT. The chain joins TRBV6-5 to TRBJ2-2, with D perhaps matching TRBD2 (5 bases). V lost 0 bases and J 5 bases, leaving 10 bases between the germline ends. CDR3 length equals 15 residues. Germline V lookup: CDR1 MNHEY, CDR2 SVGAGI.

Ten or more counts support this clonotype. This chain joins TRBV25-1 and TRBJ2-5, with 7 positions matching TRBD1. Per the germline V gene, CDR1 is MGHDK and CDR2 is SYGVNS. This CDR3 comprises 13 residues. J was trimmed by 2 bases and V by 6 bases; bases with no gene match: 3. As DNA, the CDR3 is TGTGCCAGCAGCAGACAGGGTCAAGAGACCCAGTACTTC. This gives the protein CASSRQGQETQYF.

The chain links TRBV4-1 to TRBJ2-5, with 10 bases aligning to TRBD1. From germline, CDR1 is MGHRA and CDR2 YSYEKL. This CDR3 spans 15 amino acids. V was pared by 1 base and J by 4 bases, with 3 bases of the junction left unmatched. The CDR3 coding sequence is TGCGCCAGCAGCCAAGTGGACAGGGGGACAGAGACCCAGTACTTC. It yields the protein CASSQVDRGTETQYF.

The chain combines TRBV27 with TRBJ2-5, with D possibly TRBD2 on 5 matching bases. V was trimmed by 3 bases and J by 4 bases, leaving 12 bases between them. Germline lookup yields CDR1 MNHEY and CDR2 SMNVEV (reference sequence). This CDR3 spans 14 amino acids. The CDR3 sequence: CASSFAGEGETQYF. DNA for the CDR3: TGTGCCAGCAGTTTTGCGGGCGAGGGAGAGACCCAGTACTTC.

The chain employs TRBV20-1 and TRBJ1-1; D is ambiguous. Germline V gene sequence: CDR1 DFQATT, CDR2 SNEGSKA (reference sequence). The CDR3 is 11 residues long. CDR3 region: CSLRPNTEAFF. The CDR3 DNA is TGCAGCTTAAGACCGAACACTGAAGCTTTCTTT.

This clonotype came up a few times. This chain connects TRBV5-5 to TRBJ1-2, with D uncertain. The germline CDR1 and CDR2 sequences are SGHKS and YYEKEE (reference sequence). V was cut by 4 bases and J by 2 bases, with 9 bases left in between. The CDR3 length is 13 residues. The CDR3 reads CASSPAMNYGYTF. CDR3 nucleotides: TGTGCCAGCAGCCCTGCTATGAACTATGGCTACACCTTC.

This clonotype has just a few counts. V usage is TRBV5-1 and J usage is TRBJ2-5; D is ambiguous. V shed 6 bases and J shed 4 bases, with 16 bases lying between them. From germline, CDR1 is SGHRS and CDR2 YFSETQ. The CDR3 runs to 14 residues. CDR3 residues: CASTPPQASETQYF. In nucleotides, the CDR3 is TGCGCCAGCACCCCCCCCCAGGCCTCAGAGACCCAGTACTTC.

The chain recombines TRBV20-1 with TRBJ1-4, with a possible D match to TRBD1 (6 bases). In germline, CDR1 is DFQATT, CDR2 SNEGSKA (reference sequence). Trimming took 3 bases from V and 8 from J, leaving 13 bases between them. The length of the CDR3 is 13 residues. CDR3 DNA sequence: TGCAGTGCTAGGGGGGGGGCTTGGGAAAAACTGTTTTTT. This codes for CSARGGAWEKLFF.

V and J are TRBV14 and TRBJ2-2, with no clear D. Germline CDR1 reads SGHDN; CDR2 reads FVKESK. CDR3 length: 15 amino acids. Trimming shortened V by 4 bases and J by 1 base, and 10 bases separated the two germline ends. The CDR3 nucleotides read TGTGCCAGCAGCCTCGCCGTGATGAACACCGGGGAGCTGTTTTTT. Protein sequence: CASSLAVMNTGELFF.

The chain links TRBV5-1 to TRBJ1-1; 7 positions match TRBD1. The CDR3 is 13 amino acids. V lost 4 bases to trimming and J lost 3 bases; unmatched junction nucleotides: 3. Germline CDR1 is SGHRS and CDR2 is YFSETQ. CDR3 bases: TGCGCCAGCAGCACAGGGGTGTACACTGAAGCTTTCTTT. Protein: CASSTGVYTEAFF.

The V and J genes are TRBV20-1 and TRBJ1-5, with D tentatively TRBD1 (5 bases). Germline loops: CDR1 DFQATT, CDR2 SNEGSKA (reference sequence). This CDR3 spans 17 amino acids. The V and J ends lost 0 bases and 2 bases respectively, with 17 bases between them. The CDR3 nucleotides read TGCAGTGCTAGAGATGGCAGGGTCAATAGACGCAATCAGCCCCAGCATTTT. It codes for CSARDGRVNRRNQPQHF.

In this sample, this clonotype turned up a few times. The chain links TRBV7-6 to TRBJ2-3; maybe TRBD2 (5 bases). Looked up from germline, CDR1 is SGHVS and CDR2 is FNYEAQ. The CDR3 is 16 amino acids. V was cut by 2 bases and J by 0 bases, with 12 bases left in between. The CDR3 is CASSLPTLASTDTQYF. CDR3 nucleotide sequence: TGTGCCAGCAGCTTACCTACCTTAGCGAGCACAGATACGCAGTATTTT.

J is TRBJ2-5 and V is TRBV7-2; D possibly uses TRBD1 or TRBD2 (5 bases each). This CDR3 comprises 14 residues. CDR1 SGHTA and CDR2 FQGNSA come from the germline V gene. Trimming pared 3 bases from V and 1 base from J, leaving 9 bases between. CDR3 nucleotide sequence: TGTGCCAGCAGCTTTCAGGGACGCCAAGAGACCCAGTACTTC. Translating gives CASSFQGRQETQYF.